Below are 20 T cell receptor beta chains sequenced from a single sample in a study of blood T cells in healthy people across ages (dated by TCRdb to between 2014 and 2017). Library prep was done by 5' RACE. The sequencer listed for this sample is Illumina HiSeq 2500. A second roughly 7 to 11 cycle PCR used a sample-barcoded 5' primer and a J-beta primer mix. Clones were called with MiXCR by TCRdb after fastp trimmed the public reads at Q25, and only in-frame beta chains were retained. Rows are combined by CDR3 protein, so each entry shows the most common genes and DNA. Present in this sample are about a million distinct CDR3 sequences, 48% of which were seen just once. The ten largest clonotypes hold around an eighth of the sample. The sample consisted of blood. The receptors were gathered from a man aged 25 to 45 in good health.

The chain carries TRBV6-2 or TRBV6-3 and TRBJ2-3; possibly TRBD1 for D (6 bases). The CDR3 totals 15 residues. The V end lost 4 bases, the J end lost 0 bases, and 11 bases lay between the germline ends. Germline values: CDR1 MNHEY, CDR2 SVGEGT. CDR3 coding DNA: TGTGCCAGCAGTTCGTCAGGGACAAGCACAGATACGCAGTATTTT. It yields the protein CASSSSGTSTDTQYF.

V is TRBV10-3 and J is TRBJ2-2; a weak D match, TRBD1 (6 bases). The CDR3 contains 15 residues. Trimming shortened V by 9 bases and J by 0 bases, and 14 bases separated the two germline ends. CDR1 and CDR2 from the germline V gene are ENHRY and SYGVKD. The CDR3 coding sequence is TGTGCCATGAAGACAGGCCCCGCGAACACCGGGGAGCTGTTTTTT. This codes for CAMKTGPANTGELFF.

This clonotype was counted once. CDR3 nucleotides: TGTGCCAGCAGGCTTTACAATCAGCCCCAGCATTTT. It yields the protein CASRLYNQPQHF. The chain has TRBV7-2 and TRBJ1-5; no reliable D call. Between the trimmed V and J ends, which lost 6 bases and 3 bases, there was a span of 6 bases. Per germline, CDR1 SGHTA and CDR2 FQGNSA. The CDR3 totals 12 residues.

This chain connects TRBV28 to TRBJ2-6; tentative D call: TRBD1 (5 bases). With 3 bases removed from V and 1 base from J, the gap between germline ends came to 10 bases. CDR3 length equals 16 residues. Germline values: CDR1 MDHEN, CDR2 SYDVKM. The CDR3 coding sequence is TGTGCCAGCAGTTTGTTACAGGAGTCTGGGGCCAACGTCCTGACTTTC. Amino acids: CASSLLQESGANVLTF.

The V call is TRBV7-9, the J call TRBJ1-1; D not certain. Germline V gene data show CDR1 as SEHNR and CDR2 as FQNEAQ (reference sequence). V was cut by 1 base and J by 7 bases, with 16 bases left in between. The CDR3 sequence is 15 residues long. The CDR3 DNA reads TGTGCCAGCAGCTTAGGGCAGGTCGTGACAAATGAAGCTTTCTTT. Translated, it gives CASSLGQVVTNEAFF.

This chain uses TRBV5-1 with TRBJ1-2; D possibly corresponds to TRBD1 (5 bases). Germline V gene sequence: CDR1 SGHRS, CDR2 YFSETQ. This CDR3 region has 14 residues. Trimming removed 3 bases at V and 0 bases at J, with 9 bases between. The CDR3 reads CASSSGATNYGYTF. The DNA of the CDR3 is TGCGCCAGCAGCTCCGGGGCGACTAACTATGGCTACACCTTC.

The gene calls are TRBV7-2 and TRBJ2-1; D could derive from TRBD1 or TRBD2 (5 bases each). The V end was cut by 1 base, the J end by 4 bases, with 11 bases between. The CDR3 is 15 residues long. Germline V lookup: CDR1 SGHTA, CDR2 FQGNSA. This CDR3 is CASSLGDRGYNEQFF. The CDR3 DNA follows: TGTGCCAGCAGCTTAGGGGACCGTGGGTACAATGAGCAGTTCTTC.

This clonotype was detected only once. CDR3 nucleotide sequence: TGCGCCAGCAGCCCCAAGGGCAGGGGGAGTTCTGGAAACACCATATATTTT. It encodes CASSPKGRGSSGNTIYF. V is TRBV4-1 and J is TRBJ1-3; TRBD1 matches 7 bases. The germline V gene has CDR1 MGHRA and CDR2 YSYEKL. With 4 bases clipped from V and 1 base from J, the junction kept 10 bases outside the gene matches. CDR3 length: 17 residues.

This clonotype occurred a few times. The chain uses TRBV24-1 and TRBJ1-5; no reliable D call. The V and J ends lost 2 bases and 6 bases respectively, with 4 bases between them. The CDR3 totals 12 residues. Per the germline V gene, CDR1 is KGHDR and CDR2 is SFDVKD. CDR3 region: CATSDSTQPQHF. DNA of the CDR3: TGTGCCACCAGTGATTCAACTCAGCCCCAGCATTTT.

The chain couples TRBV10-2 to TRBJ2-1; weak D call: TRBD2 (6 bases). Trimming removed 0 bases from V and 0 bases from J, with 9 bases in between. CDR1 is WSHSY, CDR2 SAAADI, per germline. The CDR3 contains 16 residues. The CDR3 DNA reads TGCGCCAGCAGTGAGTCGGGGGGAAGCTCCTACAATGAGCAGTTCTTC. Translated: CASSESGGSSYNEQFF.

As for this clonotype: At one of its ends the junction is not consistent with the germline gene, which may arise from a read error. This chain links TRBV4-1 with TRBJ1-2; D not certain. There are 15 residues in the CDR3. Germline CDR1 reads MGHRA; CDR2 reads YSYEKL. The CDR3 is CASSQDPTVPYGHTF. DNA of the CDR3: TGCGCCAGCAGCCAAGATCCCACAGTACCCTATGGCCACACCTTC.

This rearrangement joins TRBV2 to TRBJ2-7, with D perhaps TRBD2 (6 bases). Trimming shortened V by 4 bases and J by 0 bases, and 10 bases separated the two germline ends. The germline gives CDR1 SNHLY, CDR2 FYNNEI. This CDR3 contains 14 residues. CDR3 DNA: TGTGCCAGCAGTGGGGACTCGTACTCCTACGAGCAGTACTTC. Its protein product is CASSGDSYSYEQYF. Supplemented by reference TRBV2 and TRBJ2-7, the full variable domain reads EPEVTQTPSHQVTQMGQEVILRCVPISNHLYFYWYRQILGQKVEFLVSFYNNEISEKSEIFDDQFSVERPDGSNFTLKIRSTKLEDSAMYFCASSGDSYSYEQYFGPGTRLTVT.

Here the CDR3 reads CSVVKRNSYEQYF. CDR3 sequence (DNA): TGCAGCGTTGTTAAGCGCAACTCCTACGAGCAGTACTTC. V usage is TRBV29-1 and J usage is TRBJ2-7, with D unresolved. CDR1 SQVTM and CDR2 ANQGSEA come from the germline V gene. Trimming removed 4 bases at V and 0 bases at J, with 10 bases between. The CDR3 spans 13 residues.

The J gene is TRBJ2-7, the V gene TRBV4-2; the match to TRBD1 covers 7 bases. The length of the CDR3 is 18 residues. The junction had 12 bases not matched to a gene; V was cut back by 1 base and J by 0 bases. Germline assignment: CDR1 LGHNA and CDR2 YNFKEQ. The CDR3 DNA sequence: TGTGCCAGCAGCCAAGCACCGACAGGGATGGGATCCTCCTACGAGCAGTACTTC. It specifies CASSQAPTGMGSSYEQYF.

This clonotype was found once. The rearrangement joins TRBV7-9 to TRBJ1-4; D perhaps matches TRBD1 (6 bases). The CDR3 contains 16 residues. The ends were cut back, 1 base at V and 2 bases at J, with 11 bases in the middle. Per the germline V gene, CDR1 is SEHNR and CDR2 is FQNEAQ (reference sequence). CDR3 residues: CASSLGQASTNEKLFF. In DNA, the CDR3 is TGTGCCAGCAGCTTAGGACAGGCTTCCACTAATGAAAAACTGTTTTTT. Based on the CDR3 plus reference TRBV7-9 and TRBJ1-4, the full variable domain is DTGVSQNPRHKITKRGQNVTFRCDPISEHNRLYWYRQTLGQGPEFLTYFQNEAQLEKSRLLSDRFSAERPKGSFSTLEIQRTEQGDSAMYLCASSLGQASTNEKLFFGSGTQLSVL.

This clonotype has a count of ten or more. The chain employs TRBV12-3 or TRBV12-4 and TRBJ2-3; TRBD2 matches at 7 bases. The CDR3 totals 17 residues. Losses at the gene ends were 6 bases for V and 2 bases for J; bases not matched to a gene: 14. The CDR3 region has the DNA TGTGCCAGCAGGTCCCCGGGGGAGGGGCCTTTCACAGATACGCAGTATTTT. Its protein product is CASRSPGEGPFTDTQYF.

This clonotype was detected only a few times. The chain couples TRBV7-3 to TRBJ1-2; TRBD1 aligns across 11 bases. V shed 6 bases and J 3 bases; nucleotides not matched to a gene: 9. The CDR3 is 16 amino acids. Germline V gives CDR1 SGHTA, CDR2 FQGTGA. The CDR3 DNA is TGTGCCAGCAGTCAATGGACAGGGGGCGTACACTATGGCTACACCTTC. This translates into CASSQWTGGVHYGYTF.

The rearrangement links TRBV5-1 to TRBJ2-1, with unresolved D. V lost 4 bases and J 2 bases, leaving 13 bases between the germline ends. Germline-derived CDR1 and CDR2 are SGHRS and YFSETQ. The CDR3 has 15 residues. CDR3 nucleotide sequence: TGCGCCAGCAGCACCCCCAGCCCTCCCTACAATGAGCAGTTCTTC. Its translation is CASSTPSPPYNEQFF.

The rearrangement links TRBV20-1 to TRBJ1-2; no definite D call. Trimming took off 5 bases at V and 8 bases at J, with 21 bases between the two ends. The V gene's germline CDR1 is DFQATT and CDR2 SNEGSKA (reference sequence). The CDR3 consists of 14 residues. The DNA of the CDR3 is TGCAGTGCTCCTCCCCGGGCCTTGCTAAGCGGCTACACCTTC. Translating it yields CSAPPRALLSGYTF.

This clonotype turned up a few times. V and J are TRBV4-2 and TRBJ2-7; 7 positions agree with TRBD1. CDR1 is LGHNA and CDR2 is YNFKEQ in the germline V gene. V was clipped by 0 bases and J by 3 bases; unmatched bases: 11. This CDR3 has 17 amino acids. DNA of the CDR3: TGTGCCAGCAGCCAAGAAATCACGCACAGGGGAAACTACGAGCAGTACTTC. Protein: CASSQEITHRGNYEQYF.